The 12 T cell receptor beta chains below all came from one sample that was sequenced in a study of technical replicates of blood from a handful of donors. Clones were sequenced by immunoSEQ multiplex PCR, and TCRdb holds only the in-frame ones, with some missing. The data hold around 63,000 clones, with 98% observed a single time. Sequencing was performed on T cells isolated from PBMCs. Receptors were obtained from a human donor in good health.

The rearrangement uses TRBV5-4 and TRBJ1-2; TRBD1 aligns across 7 bases. J lost 0 bases, V lost 6 bases, and 17 bases had no gene match. Germline assignment: CDR1 SGHNT and CDR2 YYREEE (reference sequence). This CDR3 contains 18 residues. DNA of the CDR3: TGTGCCAGCACCCCAATGGCGGGACAGAAGAGAACTAACTATGGCTACACCTTC. It specifies CASTPMAGQKRTNYGYTF.

This chain uses TRBV7-2 with TRBJ1-5; 7 nucleotides line up with TRBD1. This CDR3 has 14 amino acids. V dropped 6 bases and J dropped 4; count of bases not matched to a gene: 6. Germline V gene sequence: CDR1 SGHTA, CDR2 FQGNSA. The CDR3 reads CASRPTGNNQPQHF. CDR3 DNA sequence: TGTGCCAGCAGACCGACAGGGAATAATCAGCCCCAGCATTTT. The entire variable domain, with the rest obtained from reference TRBV7-2 and TRBJ1-5, is as follows: GAGVSQSPSNKVTEKGKDVELRCDPISGHTALYWYRQSLGQGLEFLIYFQGNSAPDKSGLPSDRFSAERTGGSVSTLTIQRTQQEDSAVYLCASRPTGNNQPQHFGDGTRLSIL.

The chain links TRBV5-1 to TRBJ2-3; D is uncertain. CDR1 and CDR2 from the germline V gene are SGHRS and YFSETQ. V lost 0 bases, J lost 1 base, and 12 bases lay in between. The CDR3 has 16 residues. The DNA of the CDR3 is TGCGCCAGCAGCTTGGGTCTACGTGGAGGCACAGATACGCAGTATTTT. Residues: CASSLGLRGGTDTQYF. The full variable domain, its missing parts supplied by reference TRBV5-1 and TRBJ2-3, is KAGVTQTPRYLIKTRGQQVTLSCSPISGHRSVSWYQQTPGQGLQFLFEYFSETQRNKGNFPGRFSGRQFSNSRSEMNVSTLELGDSALYLCASSLGLRGGTDTQYFGPGTRLTVL.

The chain has TRBV12-5 and TRBJ1-6, with 7 nucleotides matching TRBD1. V was pared by 5 bases and J by 7 bases, with 8 bases of the junction left unmatched. Germline lookup yields CDR1 LGHNT and CDR2 FRNRAP. The CDR3 is made up of 15 amino acids. The DNA for the CDR3 is TGTGCTAGTGGTACAACAGGGGAAGCAAATTCACCCCTCCACTTT. Protein product: CASGTTGEANSPLHF.

The rearrangement links TRBV5-1 to TRBJ2-7, with D possibly matching TRBD2 (6 bases). The CDR3 spans 15 residues. Germline V gene data show CDR1 as SGHRS and CDR2 as YFSETQ. The V end lost 7 bases, the J end lost 3 bases, and 20 bases lay between the germline ends. The CDR3 DNA reads as TGCGCCAGCGGACTATCTGGGGGTCGGAGCTACGAGCAGTACTTC. It encodes CASGLSGGRSYEQYF.

The V and J genes are TRBV11-2 and TRBJ2-7, with D possibly matching TRBD1 (5 bases). Germline CDR1 and CDR2: SGHAT and FQNNGV. V was trimmed by 5 bases and J by 4 bases, leaving 18 bases between them. The CDR3 length is 15 residues. CDR3: CASSAQGQTPYEQYF. CDR3 nucleotides: TGTGCCAGCAGCGCCCAGGGCCAGACCCCGTACGAGCAGTACTTC. Based on the CDR3 plus reference TRBV11-2 and TRBJ2-7, the full variable domain is EAGVAQSPRYKIIEKRQSVAFWCNPISGHATLYWYQQILGQGPKLLIQFQNNGVVDDSQLPKDRFSAERLKGVDSTLKIQPAKLEDSAVYLCASSAQGQTPYEQYFGPGTRLTVT.

The chain has TRBV7-8 and TRBJ2-2; TRBD1 matches 12 bases. CDR3 length: 16 residues. The germline gives CDR1 SGHVS, CDR2 FQNEAQ. J gave up 6 bases and V 6 bases, and 8 bases lay outside the gene matches. The CDR3 DNA sequence: TGTGCCAGCAGGCGGCCGGGACAGGGGGCCCCCGGGGAGCTGTTTTTT. This gives the protein CASRRPGQGAPGELFF.

This clone was seen just once. The V call is TRBV5-6, the J call TRBJ2-7, with 11 bases matching TRBD1. Germline V CDR1 and CDR2: SGHDT, YYEEEE. With V trimmed by 2 bases and J by 3 bases, 7 bases remained unmatched. The CDR3 covers 16 residues. This CDR3 reads CASSFTVGQGVYEQYF. In DNA form, the CDR3 reads TGTGCCAGCAGCTTTACTGTGGGACAGGGGGTCTACGAGCAGTACTTC.

The CDR3 region is CASSLEASGSVNEQFF. The CDR3 DNA reads TGCGCCAGCAGCTTGGAGGCTAGCGGGAGTGTCAATGAGCAGTTCTTC. The gene calls are TRBV5-1 and TRBJ2-1, with TRBD2 matching over 10 bases. The V gene's germline CDR1 is SGHRS and CDR2 YFSETQ. The CDR3 runs 16 residues. V was pared by 0 bases and J by 6 bases, with 6 bases of the junction left unmatched.

The chain employs TRBV7-9 and TRBJ2-2, with 8 bases identical to TRBD2. CDR1 and CDR2 from the germline V gene are SEHNR and FQNEAQ (reference sequence). CDR3 length equals 15 residues. The ends lost 6 bases at V and 7 bases at J; junction bases unmatched: 10. The CDR3 DNA reads TGTGCCAGCAGAGACGGGAGCGGGGGTAGCGGGGAGCTGTTTTTT. It yields the protein CASRDGSGGSGELFF.

The V and J genes are TRBV9 and TRBJ2-1, with 12 bases aligning to TRBD2. CDR3 size: 18 residues. Losses at the gene ends were 3 bases for V and 3 bases for J; bases not matched to a gene: 10. Germline V gene lookup returns CDR1 SGDLS and CDR2 YYNGEE. This CDR3 is CASSGNPTLAGGYNEQFF. Here the CDR3 DNA reads TGTGCCAGCAGCGGCAATCCCACACTAGCGGGAGGCTACAATGAGCAGTTCTTC.

The V call is TRBV10-3, the J call TRBJ2-7; TRBD1 matches 9 bases. The V gene end was trimmed by 4 bases and the J gene end by 0 bases; junction bases not matched to a gene: 7. This CDR3 is 16 amino acids long. Germline V gene sequence: CDR1 ENHRY, CDR2 SYGVKD. The CDR3 is CAISAPDRGSSYEQYF. CDR3 nucleotides: TGTGCCATCAGTGCGCCTGACAGGGGGAGCTCCTACGAGCAGTACTTC.